These 22 T cell receptor beta chains were sequenced from one sample in a study of control samples from healthy donors and cancer patients. The table came from immunoSEQ multiplex PCR; TCRdb's copy has only in-frame clones and leaves some out. In the table there are 130,000 or so clones, about 90% of which are singletons. The sequencing sample was made of blood. All receptors come from a man between 18 and 29 years old in good health.

The J gene is TRBJ1-3, the V gene TRBV19, with D maybe TRBD1 (5 bases). Germline V gene data show CDR1 as LNHDA and CDR2 as SQIVND (reference sequence). Trimming left V 7 bases short and J 5 bases short, with 21 bases between. The CDR3 is 16 amino acids. CDR3 protein: CASNEEDRDGRNTIYF. In DNA, the CDR3 is TGTGCCAGTAACGAGGAAGACCGGGACGGAAGAAACACCATATATTTT.

The rearrangement joins TRBV2 to TRBJ2-1, with TRBD2 matching over 8 bases. This CDR3 has 15 residues. V was clipped by 1 base and J by 4 bases; unmatched bases: 3. Germline V gene data show CDR1 as SNHLY and CDR2 as FYNNEI. The CDR3 DNA reads TGTGCCAGCAGTGAAGGTAGCGGGGCGTACAATGAGCAGTTCTTC. Translated: CASSEGSGAYNEQFF. The full variable domain, completed using reference TRBV2 and TRBJ2-1, is EPEVTQTPSHQVTQMGQEVILRCVPISNHLYFYWYRQILGQKVEFLVSFYNNEISEKSEIFDDQFSVERPDGSNFTLKIRSTKLEDSAMYFCASSEGSGAYNEQFFGPGTRLTVL.

The rearrangement joins TRBV12-3 or TRBV12-4 to TRBJ1-4, with a weak D call TRBD1 (6 bases). With 8 bases removed from V and 2 bases from J, the gap between germline ends came to 9 bases. The CDR3 totals 13 residues. Here the CDR3 DNA reads TGTGCCAGCGCAGGGGTCACTAATGAAAAACTGTTTTTT. Its translation: CASAGVTNEKLFF.

CDR3 region: CASSFEQKPFF. In DNA, the CDR3 is TGTGCCAGCAGTTTTGAACAGAAACCTTTCTTT. The chain is built from TRBV12-3 or TRBV12-4 and TRBJ1-1; D is unclear. Trimming left V 3 bases short and J 12 bases short, with 11 bases between. CDR3 size: 11 residues.

V usage is TRBV7-3 and J usage is TRBJ2-3, with TRBD2 identical over 10 bases. The ends lost 5 bases at V and 5 bases at J; junction bases unmatched: 10. CDR1 and CDR2 from the germline V gene are SGHTA and FQGTGA. The length of the CDR3 is 16 residues. The CDR3 reads CASSPQAGGRGDTQYF. The CDR3 DNA reads TGTGCCAGCAGCCCCCAAGCGGGGGGGCGTGGAGATACGCAGTATTTT.

The chain is built from TRBV5-1 and TRBJ2-1, with TRBD2 identical over 15 bases. The CDR3 loop spans 15 amino acids. Trimming cost V 4 bases and J 7 bases; bases outside gene matches: 3. From germline, CDR1 is SGHRS and CDR2 YFSETQ. The CDR3 region is CASSEGLAGGNEQFF. CDR3 in DNA: TGCGCCAGCAGCGAGGGACTAGCGGGGGGAAATGAGCAGTTCTTC.

The gene calls are TRBV5-4 and TRBJ2-3; 7 bases match TRBD1. The junction had 14 bases not matched to a gene; V was cut back by 4 bases and J by 6 bases. The CDR3 contains 16 residues. Germline V lookup: CDR1 SGHNT, CDR2 YYREEE (reference sequence). The CDR3 DNA follows: TGTGCCAGCAGCCCGACGACAGGGAACCTTGGGGATACGCAGTATTTT. Its protein product is CASSPTTGNLGDTQYF.

The V gene is TRBV3-1 (or the pseudogene TRBV3-2), the J gene TRBJ2-7; 7 bases are shared with TRBD1. CDR3 length: 14 amino acids. V was pared by 0 bases and J by 3 bases, with 2 bases of the junction left unmatched. CDR1 is LGHDT, CDR2 YNNKEL, per germline (reference sequence). DNA for the CDR3: TGTGCCAGCAGCCAAGAGTACAGGGGCTACGAGCAGTACTTC. Translating it yields CASSQEYRGYEQYF.

The V and J genes are TRBV5-4 and TRBJ2-2; D ambiguous. V was shortened by 4 bases and J by 5 bases, with 12 bases between the two germline ends. Germline V gene sequence: CDR1 SGHNT, CDR2 YYREEE (reference sequence). The CDR3 loop spans 14 amino acids. The CDR3 DNA is TGTGCCAGCAGCCTAAGAACAGAGACCGGGGAGCTGTTTTTT. As protein: CASSLRTETGELFF.

The CDR3 protein is CASRGGQGYTGELFF. The CDR3 DNA reads as TGTGCCAGCAGGGGGGGACAGGGATACACCGGGGAGCTGTTTTTT. V and J are TRBV9 and TRBJ2-2; 9 bases match TRBD1. The germline gives CDR1 SGDLS, CDR2 YYNGEE. Trimming at V came to 5 bases and at J to 3 bases, leaving 5 bases not matched to a gene. The CDR3 has 15 residues.

This chain uses TRBV6-5 with TRBJ1-4; D is ambiguous. CDR1 MNHEY and CDR2 SVGAGI come from the germline V gene. This CDR3 is 13 amino acids long. V was trimmed by 0 bases and J by 7 bases, leaving 6 bases between them. CDR3 in DNA: TGTGCCAGCAGTTACTCAGGTCGTGAAAAACTGTTTTTT. Encoded protein: CASSYSGREKLFF.

V is TRBV4-1 and J is TRBJ2-3; D gene uncertain. Germline V gene data show CDR1 as MGHRA and CDR2 as YSYEKL. The CDR3 is 15 residues long. Trimming left V 0 bases short and J 2 bases short, with 9 bases between. The CDR3 sequence: CASSQEETITDTQYF. The DNA for the CDR3 is TGCGCCAGCAGCCAAGAAGAGACCATCACAGATACGCAGTATTTT.

V gene TRBV6-5 combines with J gene TRBJ2-3; 11 positions match TRBD2. The CDR3 length is 15 residues. After removal of 9 bases from V and 6 bases from J, the junction contained 11 bases not matched to a gene. Looked up from germline, CDR1 is MNHEY and CDR2 is SVGAGI. The CDR3 protein is CASRPGLAVLDTQYF. The CDR3 bases are TGTGCCAGTCGGCCGGGACTAGCGGTTTTGGATACGCAGTATTTT.

A few counts support this clone. The V call is TRBV7-2, the J call TRBJ2-2; D remains ambiguous. The CDR3 length is 16 residues. From germline, CDR1 is SGHTA and CDR2 FQGNSA. V lost 1 base and J 1 base, leaving 10 bases between the germline ends. CDR3 in amino acids: CASSLVGPRNTGELFF. CDR3 sequence (DNA): TGTGCCAGCAGCTTAGTTGGGCCGCGGAACACCGGGGAGCTGTTTTTT.

V and J are TRBV19 and TRBJ1-1; D uncertain. This CDR3 is built from 14 residues. V was cut by 3 bases and J by 3 bases, with 11 bases left in between. Germline CDR1 is LNHDA and CDR2 is SQIVND (reference sequence). Written as DNA, the CDR3 is TGTGCCAGTAGTATGGTCGCAGGCTACACTGAAGCTTTCTTT. This codes for CASSMVAGYTEAFF.

This chain connects TRBV12-3 or TRBV12-4 to TRBJ2-7, with a weak D call TRBD2 (6 bases). CDR3 length: 13 amino acids. V dropped 4 bases and J dropped 3 bases, with 10 bases sitting between them. The CDR3: CASSSGLHYEQYF. CDR3 DNA: TGTGCCAGCAGTTCGGGACTGCACTACGAGCAGTACTTC.

The gene calls are TRBV6-2 or TRBV6-3 and TRBJ2-5, with 8 nucleotides matching TRBD1. The CDR3 contains 15 residues. J was trimmed by 4 bases and V by 5 bases; bases with no gene match: 9. CDR1 is MNHEY, CDR2 SVGEGT, per germline. The CDR3: CASSPLDRGGETQYF. CDR3 coding DNA: TGTGCCAGCAGTCCGCTTGACAGGGGCGGAGAGACCCAGTACTTC.

The rearrangement uses TRBV28 and TRBJ2-2, with D unclear. V shed 5 bases and J shed 6 bases, with 10 bases lying between them. Germline loops: CDR1 MDHEN, CDR2 SYDVKM. The CDR3 runs 13 residues. The CDR3 reads CASSPQYAGELFF. The CDR3 nucleotides are TGTGCCAGCAGTCCCCAGTACGCCGGGGAGCTGTTTTTT.

In its sample, this clone was seen once. The CDR3 sequence: CASSQDSGPSGNTIYF. CDR3 DNA sequence: TGCGCCAGCAGCCAAGATAGCGGGCCCTCTGGAAACACCATATATTTT. This chain links TRBV4-3 with TRBJ1-3; D is unresolved. Germline values: CDR1 LGHNA, CDR2 YSLEER. The CDR3 spans 16 residues. Trimming cost V 0 bases and J 0 bases, with 9 bases left between them.

This clone was counted only a few times. The CDR3 loop reads CASNQDHANYGYTF. In nucleotides, the CDR3 is TGTGCCAGTAATCAGGACCACGCTAACTATGGCTACACCTTC. The gene calls are TRBV19 and TRBJ1-2, with D hard to call. The germline V gene has CDR1 LNHDA and CDR2 SQIVND (reference sequence). The V end was cut by 7 bases, the J end by 0 bases, with 12 bases between. This CDR3 comprises 14 residues.

The chain has TRBV6-1 and TRBJ2-1; TRBD2 agrees at 9 bases. The germline V gene encodes CDR1 MNHNS and CDR2 SASEGT. CDR3 length equals 15 residues. The ends lost 6 bases at V and 3 bases at J; junction bases unmatched: 6. This CDR3 reads CASRSAGGVYNEQFF. The CDR3 coding sequence is TGTGCCAGCAGGTCAGCGGGGGGCGTCTACAATGAGCAGTTCTTC.

The chain has TRBV4-1 and TRBJ1-5; D might be TRBD1 (5 bases). Germline V CDR1 and CDR2: MGHRA, YSYEKL. V was trimmed by 4 bases and J by 4 bases, leaving 11 bases between them. The CDR3 extends over 14 amino acids. The chain's CDR3 is CASSPTQGNQPQHF. The CDR3 region has the DNA TGCGCCAGCAGCCCGACGCAGGGTAATCAGCCCCAGCATTTT.